This record concerns one T cell receptor (beta chain) sequence. These data are taken from a study of T cell repertoires in cytomegalovirus infection. TCRdb independently ran MiXCR on the reads; one entry per CDR3 protein. The data show around 100,000 distinct CDR3 sequences, 20% to 30% seen once. The sequencing sample was made of CD8+ T cells from PBMCs. This sequence originates from a human donor in good health (CMV status not recorded). Some clones in this sample may be carry-over from other donors' samples.

This CDR3 is CASSPQGLGETQYF. The CDR3 DNA is TGTGCCAGCAGTCCCCAGGGGCTAGGAGAGACCCAGTACTTC. The chain has TRBV27 and TRBJ2-5; maybe TRBD1 (6 bases). The V end lost 5 bases, the J end lost 4 bases, and 14 bases lay between the germline ends. This CDR3 comprises 14 residues. Germline CDR1 is MNHEY and CDR2 is SMNVEV (reference sequence).